The rows below give T cell receptor beta chains drawn from one sample of a study of shared clonotypes between healthy human individuals. Measured with immunoSEQ multiplex PCR; TCRdb has only the in-frame clones, and not every one. The repertoire includes some 450,000 clones, more than 70% of them detected once, and about 11% sits in the top ten. Source material: PBMCs. These receptors were obtained from a woman between 40 and 55 years old in good health. Some clones in this sample may be carry-over from other donors' samples. CDR3s include the opening cysteine and the closing phenylalanine or tryptophan. A D gene is named only where the DNA matches it firmly. Clone size is given for some rows only: seen once, a few or many times, or a class if the clone is expanded.

J: TRBJ1-5; size: .; V: TRBV28; D: TRBD1; CDR3: CASSLLTGGDQPQHF; DNA: TGTGCCAGCAGTTTATTAACAGGGGGGGATCAGCCCCAGCATTTT
J: TRBJ2-3; size: .; V: TRBV10-2; D: .; CDR3: CASSGASTDTQYF; DNA: TGCGCCAGCAGTGGGGCAAGCACAGATACGCAGTATTTT
J: TRBJ2-7; size: .; V: TRBV7-6; D: .; CDR3: CASSLANYEQYF; DNA: TGTGCCAGCAGCTTAGCGAACTACGAGCAGTACTTC
J: TRBJ2-2; size: .; V: TRBV5-1; D: .; CDR3: CASSLVGIGTGELFF; DNA: TGCGCCAGCAGCTTGGTGGGGATTGGCACCGGGGAGCTGTTTTTT
J: TRBJ2-7; size: .; V: TRBV6-6; D: .; CDR3: CASSYSQGGAWF; DNA: TGTGCCAGCAGTTACTCCCAGGGGGGGGCCTGGTTC
J: TRBJ2-5; size: .; V: TRBV18; D: TRBD2; CDR3: CASSPRTSGSLSETQYF; DNA: TGTGCCAGCTCACCTCGGACTAGCGGGAGTTTGTCAGAGACCCAGTACTTC
J: TRBJ2-3; size: .; V: TRBV6-1; D: TRBD2; CDR3: CASSVRTSGSIGDTQYF; DNA: TGTGCCAGCAGTGTGCGGACTAGCGGTTCCATTGGGGATACGCAGTATTTT
J: TRBJ2-7; size: .; V: TRBV7-2; D: TRBD1; CDR3: CASSAIRGSYEQYF; DNA: TGTGCCAGCAGCGCGATCAGGGGGTCCTACGAGCAGTACTTC
J: TRBJ1-1; size: .; V: TRBV29-1; D: .; CDR3: CSVNTAGPGSEAFF; DNA: TGCAGCGTGAACACGGCGGGGCCGGGCTCTGAAGCTTTCTTT
J: TRBJ1-2; size: .; V: TRBV14; D: .; CDR3: CASSQESSYGYTF; DNA: TGTGCCAGCAGCCAAGAGAGTTCCTATGGCTACACCTTC
J: TRBJ2-1; size: .; V: TRBV11-2; D: TRBD2; CDR3: CASSFASGSSYNEQFF; DNA: TGTGCCAGCAGCTTCGCTAGCGGCAGCTCCTACAATGAGCAGTTCTTC
J: TRBJ2-7; size: .; V: TRBV5-6; D: .; CDR3: CASSFSGRALGEQYF; DNA: TGTGCCAGCAGCTTTTCTGGCAGGGCCCTCGGCGAGCAGTACTTC
J: TRBJ1-2; size: .; V: TRBV7-6; D: .; CDR3: CASSLGAGALYGYTF; DNA: TGTGCCAGCAGCTTAGGGGCAGGGGCTCTTTATGGCTACACCTTC
J: TRBJ2-7; size: few; V: TRBV20-1; D: .; CDR3: CSAFYAREQYF; DNA: TGCAGTGCTTTCTATGCGCGGGAGCAGTACTTC
J: TRBJ2-2; size: .; V: TRBV7-9; D: .; CDR3: CASSPSRSAGELFF; DNA: TGTGCCAGCAGCCCAAGTAGGTCGGCCGGGGAGCTGTTTTTT
J: TRBJ1-1; size: .; V: TRBV5-8; D: .; CDR3: CASSLLRYGEAFF; DNA: TGTGCCAGCAGCTTGTTGCGGTATGGGGAAGCTTTCTTT
J: TRBJ2-7; size: few; V: TRBV7-7; D: TRBD2; CDR3: CASSLDSGRAPTRFEYF; DNA: TGTGCCAGCAGCTTAGATAGCGGGAGAGCTCCTACGAGGTTCGAGTACTTC
J: TRBJ2-5; size: .; V: TRBV19; D: .; CDR3: CASQKDNQETQYF; DNA: TGTGCCAGCCAAAAGGACAACCAAGAGACCCAGTACTTC
J: TRBJ2-7; size: .; V: TRBV5-6; D: TRBD1; CDR3: CASSLRTGFLVYEQYF; DNA: TGTGCCAGCAGCTTGCGGACAGGGTTTCTCGTGTACGAGCAGTACTTC
J: TRBJ1-2; size: many; V: TRBV7-9; D: .; CDR3: CASSKTDYGYTF; DNA: TGTGCCAGCAGCAAGACAGATTATGGCTACACCTTC
J: TRBJ1-1; size: .; V: TRBV28; D: .; CDR3: CASSFGGLDTEAFF; DNA: TGTGCCAGCAGTTTTGGGGGCCTGGACACTGAAGCTTTCTTT
J: TRBJ2-2; size: .; V: TRBV30; D: .; CDR3: CAWRGGVSGTGELFF; DNA: TGTGCCTGGAGGGGCGGTGTCTCGGGCACCGGGGAGCTGTTTTTT
J: TRBJ2-2; size: .; V: TRBV9; D: .; CDR3: CASSVDLPTGELFF; DNA: TGTGCCAGCAGCGTAGACCTACCCACCGGGGAGCTGTTTTTT
J: TRBJ1-1; size: .; V: TRBV7-6; D: TRBD1; CDR3: CASSLGQVSKGTEAFF; DNA: TGTGCCAGCAGCCTGGGACAGGTCTCAAAGGGAACTGAAGCTTTCTTT
J: TRBJ2-4; size: .; V: TRBV2; D: .; CDR3: CASSALAKNIQYF; DNA: TGTGCCAGCAGTGCTTTAGCCAAAAACATTCAGTACTTC
J: TRBJ1-2; size: once; V: TRBV27; D: .; CDR3: CASSSKWGNYGYTF; DNA: TGTGCCAGCAGCTCCAAATGGGGTAACTATGGCTACACCTTC
J: TRBJ2-5; size: .; V: TRBV6-5; D: .; CDR3: CASSPPGSETQYF; DNA: TGTGCCAGCAGTCCCCCCGGGTCCGAGACCCAGTACTTC
J: TRBJ1-2; size: .; V: TRBV10-2; D: .; CDR3: CASSIQGSYGYTF; DNA: TGCGCCAGCAGTATTCAGGGAAGCTATGGCTACACCTTC
J: TRBJ1-2; size: .; V: TRBV19; D: .; CDR3: CASSIDETYGYTF; DNA: TGTGCCAGTAGTATAGACGAGACCTATGGCTACACCTTC
J: TRBJ1-4; size: .; V: TRBV7-3; D: .; CDR3: CASSLTRACRATNEKLFF; DNA: TGTGCCAGCAGCTTAACGAGGGCTTGCCGAGCAACTAATGAAAAACTGTTTTTT
J: TRBJ2-7; size: .; V: TRBV19; D: TRBD2; CDR3: CASSIGGRAYEQYF; DNA: TGTGCCAGTAGTATTGGCGGGAGGGCCTACGAGCAGTACTTC
J: TRBJ2-7; size: .; V: TRBV28; D: .; CDR3: CASTRGIGSGSYEQYF; DNA: TGTGCCAGCACCAGGGGGATTGGTAGCGGGTCCTACGAGCAGTACTTC
J: TRBJ1-4; size: once; V: TRBV5-5; D: .; CDR3: CASSLAGYSEKLFF; DNA: TGTGCCAGCAGCTTGGCAGGGTACTCTGAAAAACTGTTTTTT
J: TRBJ2-5; size: .; V: TRBV18; D: .; CDR3: CASSPDIQETQYF; DNA: TGTGCCAGCTCACCAGATATCCAAGAGACCCAGTACTTC
J: TRBJ2-4; size: .; V: TRBV9; D: .; CDR3: CASSVSLSEDIQYF; DNA: TGTGCCAGCAGCGTAAGTCTCTCGGAGGACATTCAGTACTTC
J: TRBJ1-2; size: .; V: TRBV6-5; D: TRBD1; CDR3: CASRSGTGGYGYTF; DNA: TGTGCCAGCAGGTCCGGGACAGGGGGTTATGGCTACACCTTC
J: TRBJ2-7; size: .; V: TRBV6-1; D: .; CDR3: CASKRDIPYEQYF; DNA: TGTGCCAGCAAAAGGGACATTCCCTACGAGCAGTACTTC
J: TRBJ2-5; size: .; V: TRBV9; D: TRBD1; CDR3: CASSVGIGTGQETQYF; DNA: TGTGCCAGCAGCGTTGGGATTGGGACAGGGCAAGAGACCCAGTACTTC
J: TRBJ1-1; size: .; V: TRBV29-1; D: .; CDR3: CSVENPGVTTEAFF; DNA: TGCAGCGTTGAAAACCCAGGGGTGACCACTGAAGCTTTCTTT
J: TRBJ1-5; size: .; V: TRBV19; D: TRBD1; CDR3: CASSTDRAHQPQHF; DNA: TGTGCCAGTAGTACGGACAGGGCCCATCAGCCCCAGCATTTT
J: TRBJ1-2; size: many; V: TRBV14; D: .; CDR3: CASSRQGGYGYTF; DNA: TGTGCCAGCAGCCGCCAGGGCGGCTATGGCTACACCTTC
J: TRBJ1-5; size: .; V: TRBV10-3; D: TRBD1; CDR3: CAISESDREGNQPQHF; DNA: TGTGCCATCAGTGAGTCGGACAGGGAGGGTAATCAGCCCCAGCATTTT
J: TRBJ1-3; size: once; V: TRBV7-9; D: .; CDR3: CATPHGSGNTIYF; DNA: TGTGCCACCCCTCACGGCTCTGGAAACACCATATATTTT
J: TRBJ2-1; size: .; V: TRBV7-2; D: TRBD2; CDR3: CASSLGAGGYNEQFF; DNA: TGTGCCAGCAGCTTAGGAGCGGGAGGGTACAATGAGCAGTTCTTC
J: TRBJ2-1; size: .; V: TRBV5-8; D: TRBD2; CDR3: CASSATGLAGAGRFF; DNA: TGTGCCAGCAGCGCCACGGGACTAGCGGGAGCAGGGCGGTTCTTC
J: TRBJ2-7; size: .; V: TRBV7-2; D: TRBD2; CDR3: CASSSLAGGKYEQYF; DNA: TGTGCCAGCAGCTCACTAGCGGGAGGGAAATACGAGCAGTACTTC
J: TRBJ1-5; size: many; V: TRBV6-1; D: .; CDR3: CASSVTGGYQPQHF; DNA: TGTGCCAGCAGTGTTACAGGTGGTTATCAGCCCCAGCATTTT
J: TRBJ2-1; size: .; V: TRBV10-3; D: TRBD2; CDR3: CAIRVAGGPNEQFF; DNA: TGTGCCATCAGAGTAGCGGGAGGGCCGAATGAGCAGTTCTTC